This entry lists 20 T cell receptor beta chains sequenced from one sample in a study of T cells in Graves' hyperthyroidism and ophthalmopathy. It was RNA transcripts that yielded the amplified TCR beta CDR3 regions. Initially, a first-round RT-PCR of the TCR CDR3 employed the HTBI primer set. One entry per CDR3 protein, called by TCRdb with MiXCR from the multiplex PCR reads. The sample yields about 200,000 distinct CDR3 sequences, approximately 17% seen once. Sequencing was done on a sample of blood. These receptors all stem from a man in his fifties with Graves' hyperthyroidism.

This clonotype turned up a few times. CDR3 sequence reads: CASSLWGSNSGELFF. DNA of the CDR3: TGTGCCAGCAGCTTATGGGGGAGTAATTCCGGGGAGCTGTTTTTT. The rearrangement joins TRBV7-9 to TRBJ2-2; either TRBD1 or TRBD2 may supply D (5 bases each). The ends were cut back, 2 bases at V and 6 bases at J, with 13 bases in the middle. Germline V gene data show CDR1 as SEHNR and CDR2 as FQNEAQ (reference sequence). The CDR3 is 15 amino acids.

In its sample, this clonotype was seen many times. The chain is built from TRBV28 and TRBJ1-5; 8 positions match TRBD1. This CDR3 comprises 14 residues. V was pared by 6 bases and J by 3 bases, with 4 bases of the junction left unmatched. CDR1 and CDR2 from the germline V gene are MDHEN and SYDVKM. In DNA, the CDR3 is TGTGCCAGCAGACTACAGGGGGTCAATCAGCCCCAGCATTTT. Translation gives CASRLQGVNQPQHF.

CDR3 nucleotides: TGTGCCAGTAGGGGAGGAACGACCGGGGAGCTGTTTTTT. This gives the protein CASRGGTTGELFF. V usage is TRBV19 and J usage is TRBJ2-2, with a weak D call TRBD2 (6 bases). The ends were cut back, 6 bases at V and 5 bases at J, with 10 bases in the middle. There are 13 residues in the CDR3. Germline loops: CDR1 LNHDA, CDR2 SQIVND (reference sequence).

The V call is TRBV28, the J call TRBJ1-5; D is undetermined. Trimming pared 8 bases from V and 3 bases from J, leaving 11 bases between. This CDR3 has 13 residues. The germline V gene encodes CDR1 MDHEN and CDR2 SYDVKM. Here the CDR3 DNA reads TGTGCCAGCGGACGCTTGGACAATCAGCCCCAGCATTTT. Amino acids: CASGRLDNQPQHF.

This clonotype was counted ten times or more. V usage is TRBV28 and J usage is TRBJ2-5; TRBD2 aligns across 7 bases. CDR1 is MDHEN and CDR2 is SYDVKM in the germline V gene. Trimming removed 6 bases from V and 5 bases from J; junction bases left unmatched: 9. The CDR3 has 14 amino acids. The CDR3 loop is CASRTERGGETQYF. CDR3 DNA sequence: TGTGCCAGCAGAACGGAGCGGGGAGGGGAGACCCAGTACTTC.

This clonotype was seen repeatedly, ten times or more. CDR3: CATSRAGTGVQPQHF. In DNA, the CDR3 is TGTGCCACCAGCAGAGCGGGGACAGGGGTGCAGCCCCAGCATTTT. The chain employs TRBV15 and TRBJ1-5; 10 bases agree with TRBD1. Losses at the gene ends were 1 base for V and 7 bases for J; bases not matched to a gene: 4. The CDR3 loop spans 15 amino acids. The germline V gene has CDR1 LNHNV and CDR2 YYDKDF (reference sequence).

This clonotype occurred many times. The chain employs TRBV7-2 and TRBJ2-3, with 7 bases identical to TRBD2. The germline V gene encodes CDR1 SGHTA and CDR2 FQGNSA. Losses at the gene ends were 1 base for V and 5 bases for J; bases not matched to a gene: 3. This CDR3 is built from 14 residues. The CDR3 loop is CASSLGTRGDTQYF. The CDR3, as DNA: TGTGCCAGCAGCTTAGGGACTAGAGGAGATACGCAGTATTTT.

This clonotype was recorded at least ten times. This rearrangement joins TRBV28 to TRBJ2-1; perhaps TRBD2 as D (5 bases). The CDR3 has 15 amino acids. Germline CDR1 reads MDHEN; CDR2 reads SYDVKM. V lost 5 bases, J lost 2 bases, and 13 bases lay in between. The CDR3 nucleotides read TGTGCCAGCAGTCCAGCGACTATAACCTACAATGAGCAGTTCTTC. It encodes CASSPATITYNEQFF.

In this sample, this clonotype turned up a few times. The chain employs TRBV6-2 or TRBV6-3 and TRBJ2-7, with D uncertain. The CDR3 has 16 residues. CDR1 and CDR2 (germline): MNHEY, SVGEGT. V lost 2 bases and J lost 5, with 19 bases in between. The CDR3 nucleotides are TGTGCCAGCAGTTACCCCATGACGGCGTATAGTGACGAGCAGTACTTC. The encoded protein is CASSYPMTAYSDEQYF.

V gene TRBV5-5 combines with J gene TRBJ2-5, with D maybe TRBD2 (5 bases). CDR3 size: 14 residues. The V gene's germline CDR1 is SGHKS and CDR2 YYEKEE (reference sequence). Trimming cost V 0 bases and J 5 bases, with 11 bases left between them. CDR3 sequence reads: CASSLESGLETQYF. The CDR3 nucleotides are TGTGCCAGCAGCTTGGAGTCGGGATTGGAGACCCAGTACTTC.

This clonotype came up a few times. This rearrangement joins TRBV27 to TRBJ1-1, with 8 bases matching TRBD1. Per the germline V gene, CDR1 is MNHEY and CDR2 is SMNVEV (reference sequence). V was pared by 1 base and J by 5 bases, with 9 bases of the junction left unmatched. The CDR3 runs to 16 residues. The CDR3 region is CASSLLGGTGWTEAFF. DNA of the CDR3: TGTGCCAGCAGTTTATTGGGGGGGACAGGCTGGACTGAAGCTTTCTTT.

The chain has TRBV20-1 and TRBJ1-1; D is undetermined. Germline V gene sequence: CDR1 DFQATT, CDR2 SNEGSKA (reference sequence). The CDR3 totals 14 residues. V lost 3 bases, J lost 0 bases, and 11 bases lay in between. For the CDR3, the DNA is TGCAGTGCTAGTCAAACTTCGGTGAACACTGAAGCTTTCTTT. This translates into CSASQTSVNTEAFF.

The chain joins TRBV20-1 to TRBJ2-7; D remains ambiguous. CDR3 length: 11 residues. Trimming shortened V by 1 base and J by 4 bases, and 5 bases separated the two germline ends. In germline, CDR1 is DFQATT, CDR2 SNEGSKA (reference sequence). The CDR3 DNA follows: TGCAGTGCTAGAGCAGAATACGAGCAGTACTTC. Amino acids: CSARAEYEQYF.

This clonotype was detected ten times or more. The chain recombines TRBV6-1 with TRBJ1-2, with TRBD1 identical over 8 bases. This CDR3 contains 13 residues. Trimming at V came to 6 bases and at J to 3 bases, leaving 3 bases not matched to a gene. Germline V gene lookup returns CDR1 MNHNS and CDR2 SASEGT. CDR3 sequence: CASRSTGDYGYTF. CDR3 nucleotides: TGTGCCAGCAGATCGACAGGGGACTATGGCTACACCTTC.

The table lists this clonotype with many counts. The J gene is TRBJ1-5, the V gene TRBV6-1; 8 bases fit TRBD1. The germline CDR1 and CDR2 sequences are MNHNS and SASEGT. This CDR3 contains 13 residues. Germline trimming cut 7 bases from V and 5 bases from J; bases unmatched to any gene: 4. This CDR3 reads CASKQTGDQPQHF. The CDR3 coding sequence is TGTGCCAGCAAACAGACAGGGGATCAGCCCCAGCATTTT.

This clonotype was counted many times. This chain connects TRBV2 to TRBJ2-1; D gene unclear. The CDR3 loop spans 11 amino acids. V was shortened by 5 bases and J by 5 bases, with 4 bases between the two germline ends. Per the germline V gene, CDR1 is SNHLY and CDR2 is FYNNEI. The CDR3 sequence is CASSPDNEQFF. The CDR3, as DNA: TGTGCCAGCAGTCCAGACAATGAGCAGTTCTTC. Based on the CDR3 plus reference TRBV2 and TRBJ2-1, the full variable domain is EPEVTQTPSHQVTQMGQEVILRCVPISNHLYFYWYRQILGQKVEFLVSFYNNEISEKSEIFDDQFSVERPDGSNFTLKIRSTKLEDSAMYFCASSPDNEQFFGPGTRLTVL.

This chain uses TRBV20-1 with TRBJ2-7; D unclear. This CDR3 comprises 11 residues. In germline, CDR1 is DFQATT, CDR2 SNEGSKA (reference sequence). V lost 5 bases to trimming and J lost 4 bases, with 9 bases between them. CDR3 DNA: TGCAGTGCTCAGCTCCATTACGAGCAGTACTTC. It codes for CSAQLHYEQYF.

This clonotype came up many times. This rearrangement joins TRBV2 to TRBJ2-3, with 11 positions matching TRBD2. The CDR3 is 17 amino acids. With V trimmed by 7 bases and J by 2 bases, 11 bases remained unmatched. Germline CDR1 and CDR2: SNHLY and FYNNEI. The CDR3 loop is CASTPGLAVTSTDTQYF. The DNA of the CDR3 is TGTGCCAGCACCCCGGGACTAGCGGTAACTTCCACAGATACGCAGTATTTT.

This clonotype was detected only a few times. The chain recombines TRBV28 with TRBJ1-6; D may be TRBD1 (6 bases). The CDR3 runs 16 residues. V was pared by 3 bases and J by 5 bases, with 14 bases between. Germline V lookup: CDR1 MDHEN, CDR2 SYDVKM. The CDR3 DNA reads TGTGCCAGCAGTTTGCCGACAGGTCGCAATAATTCACCCCTCCACTTT. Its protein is CASSLPTGRNNSPLHF. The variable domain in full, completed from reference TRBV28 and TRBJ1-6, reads DVKVTQSSRYLVKRTGEKVFLECVQDMDHENMFWYRQDPGLGLRLIYFSYDVKMKEKGDIPEGYSVSREKKERFSLILESASTNQTSMYLCASSLPTGRNNSPLHFGNGTRLTVT.

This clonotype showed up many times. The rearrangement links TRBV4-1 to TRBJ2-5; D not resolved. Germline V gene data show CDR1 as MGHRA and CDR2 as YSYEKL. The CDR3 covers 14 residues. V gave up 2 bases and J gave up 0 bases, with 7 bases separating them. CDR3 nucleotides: TGCGCCAGCAGCCAATGGGCGGACCAAGAGACCCAGTACTTC. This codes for CASSQWADQETQYF.